The next 7 T cell receptor beta chains were all read from a single sample in a study of T cell repertoires in cytomegalovirus infection. Antigens of these TCRs are unknown. TCRdb recomputed calls from the reads with MiXCR, one row per CDR3 protein. The repertoire holds roughly 700,000 distinct CDR3 sequences, roughly 36% seen once, with around a sixth in the top ten. Sequenced here: cultured PBMCs, sampled from culture after CMV antigen stimulation. These TCRs come from a human donor in good health (CMV status not recorded). Some clones in this sample may be carry-over from other donors' samples.

This clonotype was counted between two and nine times. This sequence joins TRBV7-2 and TRBJ2-1, with 8 bases aligning to TRBD2. This CDR3 comprises 16 residues. CDR1 is SGHTA and CDR2 is FQGNSA in the germline V gene. The junction had 11 bases not matched to a gene; V was cut back by 1 base and J by 9 bases. Here the CDR3 DNA reads TGTGCCAGCAGCTTAGTGGGGGAAGGGACTAGGACTGAGCAGTTCTTC. Translating it yields CASSLVGEGTRTEQFF.

The gene calls are TRBV20-1 and TRBJ1-5, with 8 bases matching TRBD1. This CDR3 is built from 14 residues. The V segment lost 5 bases and the J segment 7 bases; nucleotides outside the gene matches: 10. The V gene's germline CDR1 is DFQATT and CDR2 SNEGSKA (reference sequence). The CDR3: CSASPGQVDQPQHF. The CDR3 coding sequence is TGCAGTGCTTCACCGGGACAGGTTGACCAGCCCCAGCATTTT.

This chain uses TRBV20-1 with TRBJ2-5; 9 nucleotides line up with TRBD1. The ends lost 3 bases at V and 2 bases at J; junction bases unmatched: 10. CDR1 DFQATT and CDR2 SNEGSKA come from the germline V gene (reference sequence). The CDR3 loop spans 16 amino acids. CDR3 in amino acids: CSASRPGQGLQETQYF. For the CDR3, the DNA is TGCAGTGCTAGCCGACCGGGACAGGGACTACAAGAGACCCAGTACTTC.

The chain is built from TRBV5-4 and TRBJ2-3, with a tentative D call TRBD1 (5 bases). This CDR3 is 14 amino acids long. Germline CDR1 SGHNT, CDR2 YYREEE (reference sequence). V was clipped by 4 bases and J by 6 bases, with 15 bases between them. Here the CDR3 DNA reads TGTGCCAGCAGCCTAGGGGCTCGGGTGGATACGCAGTATTTT. As protein: CASSLGARVDTQYF.

J is TRBJ1-1 and V is TRBV12-3 or TRBV12-4; 8 nucleotides match TRBD1. The CDR3 consists of 12 residues. V shed 9 bases, J shed 1 base, and the junction held 1 base outside the gene matches. DNA for the CDR3: TGTGCCAGTGGACAGGGGAACACTGAAGCTTTCTTT. This codes for CASGQGNTEAFF.

This clonotype was counted between two and nine times. The rearrangement uses TRBV7-9 and TRBJ2-1; 7 nucleotides match TRBD1. This CDR3 comprises 14 residues. The V and J ends lost 5 bases and 3 bases, in that order; junction bases with no gene match: 4. Germline CDR1 and CDR2: SEHNR and FQNEAQ (reference sequence). The CDR3 nucleotides are TGTGCCAGCAGCGCCGCAGGGGGCTACAATGAGCAGTTCTTC. It specifies CASSAAGGYNEQFF.

The chain uses TRBV12-3 or TRBV12-4 and TRBJ1-2, with unresolved D. The CDR3 runs 13 residues. Trimming took 3 bases from V and 4 from J, leaving 9 bases between them. The CDR3 nucleotides read TGTGCCAGCAGTTTCGGCCCGGTCTATGGCTACACCTTC. Its translation: CASSFGPVYGYTF.